The rows below give T cell receptor beta chains drawn from one sample of a study of vaccination and CD4 T cells after COVID-19. MiXCR, run by TCRdb on the PCR reads, gives a single entry per CDR3 protein. Of some 21,000 distinct CDR3 sequences in the sample, more than 45% were seen once. These receptors lack a known antigen. The specimen comprised CD4+ T cells from blood, cultured in vitro, sampled about 7 months after SARS-CoV-2 vaccination. All receptors come from a human donor who had recovered from COVID-19. Each CDR3 is given without its conserved first and last residue.

V	CDR3
TRBV2	ASSDVGAVEQY
TRBV20-1	SASLPSGRAGNEQF
TRBV7-9	ASSLTLEGYT
TRBV7-6	ASSSPLSGGLRDTQY
TRBV7-9	ASSLQGGGYT
TRBV7-2	ASSNSRTATYEQY
TRBV6-1	ASRESGNYEQY
TRBV20-1	SARDRGREAF
TRBV20-1	SARDSRSGRATHEQY
TRBV10-1	ASSEVLSGTDTQY
TRBV27	ASSLLGLESGEQF
TRBV20-1	SARDFGVTDTQY
TRBV10-3	AISGGQRETQY
TRBV20-1	SATHAGVKGNQPQH
TRBV7-9	ASSLAGGREQF
TRBV7-2	ASSYDRANYGYT
TRBV10-3	AIRANQETQY
TRBV4-3	ASSQDRSRDTQY
TRBV11-3	ASSRDTHNEQF
TRBV20-1	SARDPAGDLYGYT
TRBV7-2	ASSLVGWTYEQY
TRBV7-2	ASSLKIGLLQETQY
TRBV6-4	ASSDSGRGYNEQF
TRBV12-3/TRBV12-4	ASRRAYPYEQY
TRBV28	ASIKGLGEYEQY
TRBV7-2	ASSSQFRETQY
TRBV7-6	ASSSGPAGARETQY
TRBV7-2	ASSLDVGRGDEQY
TRBV20-1	SARPWNTEAF
TRBV20-1	SARNRDRGGETQY
TRBV11-3	ASSFRGGTGSGYT
TRBV20-1	SARTGGLETQY
TRBV7-9	ASSLDLNTLGGYT
TRBV5-6	ASSLGRGLGETQY
TRBV2	ASTQGATRQETQY
TRBV12-3/TRBV12-4	ASSDGLQGYT
TRBV7-8	ASSRLPGPYYEQY
TRBV20-1	SAQGNGVGPLH
TRBV20-1	SARDFQEGGEKLF
TRBV7-2	ASSLATSSYNEQF
TRBV6-5	ASSSTGPNQPQH
TRBV7-9	ASSPTGPPYEQY
TRBV7-9	ASGLVDRGYT
TRBV20-1	SASRDYEQY
TRBV10-3	AISRQGASPPH
TRBV20-1	SAQQRQGAIADTQY
TRBV20-1	SARDQTNYGYT
TRBV5-6	ASSSYPGQGETQY
TRBV6-1	ASSLGQGSTEAF
TRBV7-8	ASSYELSLPAGETQY
TRBV15	ATSRDRGYEQY